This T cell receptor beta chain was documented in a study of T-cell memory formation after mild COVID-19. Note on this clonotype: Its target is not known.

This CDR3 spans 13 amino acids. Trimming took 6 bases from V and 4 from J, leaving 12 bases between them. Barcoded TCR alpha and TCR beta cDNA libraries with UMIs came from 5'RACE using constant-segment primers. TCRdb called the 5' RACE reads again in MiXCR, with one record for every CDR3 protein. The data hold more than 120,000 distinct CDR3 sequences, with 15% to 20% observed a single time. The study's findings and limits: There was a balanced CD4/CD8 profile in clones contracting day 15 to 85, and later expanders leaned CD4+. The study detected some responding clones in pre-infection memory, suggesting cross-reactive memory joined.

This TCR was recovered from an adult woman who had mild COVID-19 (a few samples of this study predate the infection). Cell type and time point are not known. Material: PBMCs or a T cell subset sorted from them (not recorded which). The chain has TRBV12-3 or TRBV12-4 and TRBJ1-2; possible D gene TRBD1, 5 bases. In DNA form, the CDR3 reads TGTGCCAGCAGAAGGACACTAGTCTATGGCTACACCTTC. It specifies CASRRTLVYGYTF.